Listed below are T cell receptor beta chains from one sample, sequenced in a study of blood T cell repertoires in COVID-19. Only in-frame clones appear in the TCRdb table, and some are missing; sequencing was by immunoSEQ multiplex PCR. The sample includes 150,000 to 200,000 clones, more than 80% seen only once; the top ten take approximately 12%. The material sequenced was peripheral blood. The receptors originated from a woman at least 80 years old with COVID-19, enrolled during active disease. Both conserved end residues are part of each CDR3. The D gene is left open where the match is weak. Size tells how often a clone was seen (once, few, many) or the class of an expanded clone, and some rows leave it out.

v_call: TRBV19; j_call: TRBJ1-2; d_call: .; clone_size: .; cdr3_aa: CASSIVGTVHGYTF; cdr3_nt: TGTGCCAGTAGTATAGTGGGGACTGTACATGGCTACACCTTC
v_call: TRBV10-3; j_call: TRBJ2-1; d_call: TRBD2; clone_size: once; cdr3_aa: CAISEFSGRARNEQFF; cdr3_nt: TGTGCCATCAGTGAGTTTAGCGGGAGGGCCCGCAATGAGCAGTTCTTC
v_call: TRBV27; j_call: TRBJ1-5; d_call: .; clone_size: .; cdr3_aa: CASSPLGGAGGNSNQPQHF; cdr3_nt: TGTGCCAGCAGTCCCCTCGGGGGCGCGGGGGGAAATAGCAATCAGCCCCAGCATTTT
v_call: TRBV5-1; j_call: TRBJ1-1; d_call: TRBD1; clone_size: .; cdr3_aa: CASRTGEGTEAFF; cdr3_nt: TGCGCCAGCAGAACAGGGGAAGGCACTGAAGCTTTCTTT
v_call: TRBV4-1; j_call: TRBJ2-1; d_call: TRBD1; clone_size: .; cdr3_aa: CASSRQGQGADEQFF; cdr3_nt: TGCGCCAGCAGCCGTCAAGGACAGGGGGCCGATGAGCAGTTCTTC
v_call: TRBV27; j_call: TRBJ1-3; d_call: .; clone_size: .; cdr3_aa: CASSPGVSGNTIYF; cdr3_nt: TGTGCCAGCAGTCCCGGAGTCTCTGGAAACACCATATATTTT
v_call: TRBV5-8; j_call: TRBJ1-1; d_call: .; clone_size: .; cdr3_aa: CASSRRRVMAFF; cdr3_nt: TGTGCCAGCAGCCGGAGGCGGGTTATGGCTTTCTTT
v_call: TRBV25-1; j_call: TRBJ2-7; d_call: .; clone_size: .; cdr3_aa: CASRPREAYEQYF; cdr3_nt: TGTGCCAGCAGGCCCAGGGAGGCCTACGAGCAGTACTTC
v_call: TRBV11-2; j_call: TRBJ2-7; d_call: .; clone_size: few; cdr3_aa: CASINSAVSYEQYF; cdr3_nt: TGTGCCAGCATCAATAGTGCGGTGTCCTACGAGCAGTACTTC
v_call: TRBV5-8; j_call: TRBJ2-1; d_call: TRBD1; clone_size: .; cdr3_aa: CASTLGQPYNEQFF; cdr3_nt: TGTGCCAGCACACTGGGACAGCCTTACAATGAGCAGTTCTTC
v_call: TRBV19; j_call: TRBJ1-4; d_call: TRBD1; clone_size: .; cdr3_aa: CASSIWGTGVGEKLFF; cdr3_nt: TGTGCCAGTAGTATCTGGGGCACAGGGGTCGGAGAAAAACTGTTTTTT
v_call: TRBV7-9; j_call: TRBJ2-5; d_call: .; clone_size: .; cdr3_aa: CASSLGTNSQYF; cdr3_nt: TGTGCCAGCAGCTTAGGGACTAATAGCCAGTACTTC
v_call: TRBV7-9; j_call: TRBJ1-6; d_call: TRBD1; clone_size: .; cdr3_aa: CASSLDRGSPLHF; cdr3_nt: TGTGCCAGCAGCTTGGACAGGGGGTCCCCCCTCCACTTT
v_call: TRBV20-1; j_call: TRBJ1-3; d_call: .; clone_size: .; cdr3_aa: CSARVRDTIYF; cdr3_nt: TGCAGTGCTAGAGTACGGGACACCATATATTTT
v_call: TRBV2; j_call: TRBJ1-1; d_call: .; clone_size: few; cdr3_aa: CASTLQYTEAFF; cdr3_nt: TGTGCCAGCACATTACAGTACACTGAAGCTTTCTTT
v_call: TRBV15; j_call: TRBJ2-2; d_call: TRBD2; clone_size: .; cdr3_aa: CATSVTGLDGWGRPGELFF; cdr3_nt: TGTGCCACCAGCGTAACGGGACTAGATGGTTGGGGGCGGCCCGGGGAGCTGTTTTTT
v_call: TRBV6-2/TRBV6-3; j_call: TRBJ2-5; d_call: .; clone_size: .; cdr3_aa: CASSGTREAQYF; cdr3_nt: TGTGCCAGCAGTGGTACAAGAGAGGCCCAGTACTTC
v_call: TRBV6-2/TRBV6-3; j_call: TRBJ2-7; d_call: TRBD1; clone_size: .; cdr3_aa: CASSYSGQDRPIRHF; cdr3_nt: TGTGCCAGCAGTTACAGCGGACAGGACCGTCCTATCAGGCACTTC
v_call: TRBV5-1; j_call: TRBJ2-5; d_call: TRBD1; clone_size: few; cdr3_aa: CASSLDGQEQETQYF; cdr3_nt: TGCGCCAGCAGCTTGGATGGACAGGAACAAGAGACCCAGTACTTC
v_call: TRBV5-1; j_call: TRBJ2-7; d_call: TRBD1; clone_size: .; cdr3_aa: CASSLQGASYEQYF; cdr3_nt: TGCGCCAGCAGCTTACAGGGGGCATCATACGAGCAGTACTTC
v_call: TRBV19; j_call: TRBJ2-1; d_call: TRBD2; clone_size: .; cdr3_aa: CASSIRLAAYNEQFF; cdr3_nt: TGTGCCAGTAGTATCCGCCTAGCGGCTTACAATGAGCAGTTCTTC
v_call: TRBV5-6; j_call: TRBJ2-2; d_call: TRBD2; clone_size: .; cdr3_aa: CASSLGLAGGTGELFF; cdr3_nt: TGTGCCAGCAGCTTGGGACTAGCGGGAGGAACCGGGGAGCTGTTTTTT
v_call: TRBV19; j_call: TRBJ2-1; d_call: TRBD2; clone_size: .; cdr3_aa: CASALQPGGKNEQFF; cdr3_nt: TGTGCCAGTGCCCTCCAACCGGGGGGAAAAAATGAGCAGTTCTTC
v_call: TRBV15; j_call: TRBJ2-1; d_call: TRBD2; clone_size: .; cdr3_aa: CATSRDRLTSANEQFF; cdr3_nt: TGTGCCACCAGCAGAGATCGGTTGACTAGCGCTAATGAGCAGTTCTTC
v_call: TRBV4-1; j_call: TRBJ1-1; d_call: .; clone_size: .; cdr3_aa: CASSQNQGFGTEAFF; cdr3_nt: TGCGCCAGCAGCCAGAACCAGGGTTTCGGGACTGAAGCTTTCTTT
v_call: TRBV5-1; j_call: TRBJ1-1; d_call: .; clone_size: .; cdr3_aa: CASSMDRRGNTEAFF; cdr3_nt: TGCGCCAGCAGCATGGACAGACGGGGGAACACTGAAGCTTTCTTT
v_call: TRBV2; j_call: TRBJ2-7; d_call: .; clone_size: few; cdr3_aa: CASSDVNYEQYF; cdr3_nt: TGTGCCAGCAGTGATGTAAACTACGAGCAGTACTTC
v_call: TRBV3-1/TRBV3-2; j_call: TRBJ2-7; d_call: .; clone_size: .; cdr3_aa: CASSHHYEQYF; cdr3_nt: TGTGCCAGCAGCCATCACTACGAGCAGTACTTC
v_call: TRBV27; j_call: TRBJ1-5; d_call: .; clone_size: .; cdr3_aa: CASSLKGIRSNQPQHF; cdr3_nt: TGTGCCAGCAGTTTAAAGGGGATCAGAAGCAATCAGCCCCAGCATTTT
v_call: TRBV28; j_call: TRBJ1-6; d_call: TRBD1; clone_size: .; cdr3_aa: CASTARDRVNSPLHF; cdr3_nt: TGTGCCAGCACTGCCCGGGACAGGGTCAATTCACCCCTCCACTTT
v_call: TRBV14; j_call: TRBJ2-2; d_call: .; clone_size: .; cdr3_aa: CASSTGIGTGELFF; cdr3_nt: TGTGCCAGCAGCACAGGGATCGGCACCGGGGAGCTGTTTTTT
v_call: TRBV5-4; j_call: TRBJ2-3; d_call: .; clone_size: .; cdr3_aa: CASSFSGSADTQYF; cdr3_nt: TGTGCCAGCAGCTTTTCCGGGTCGGCAGATACGCAGTATTTT
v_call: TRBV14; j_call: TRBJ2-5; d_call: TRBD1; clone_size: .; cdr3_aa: CASSRGQGASEETQYF; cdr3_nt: TGTGCCAGCAGCCGGGGACAGGGCGCATCGGAAGAGACCCAGTACTTC
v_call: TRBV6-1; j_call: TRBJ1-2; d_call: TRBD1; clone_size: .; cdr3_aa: CASSEGTGTAPYGYTF; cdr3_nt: TGTGCCAGCAGTGAAGGTACCGGGACAGCCCCCTATGGCTACACCTTC
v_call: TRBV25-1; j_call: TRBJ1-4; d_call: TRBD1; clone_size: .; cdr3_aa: CASSGAGTGDEKLFF; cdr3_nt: TGTGCCAGCAGTGGGGCCGGGACAGGGGATGAAAAACTGTTTTTT
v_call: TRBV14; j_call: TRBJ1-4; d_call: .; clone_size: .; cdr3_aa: CASRISGWIGTNEKLFF; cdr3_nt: TGTGCCAGCAGGATCTCGGGATGGATCGGAACTAATGAAAAACTGTTTTTT
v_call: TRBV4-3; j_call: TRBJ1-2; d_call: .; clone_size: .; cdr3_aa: CASSQDAGGPNYGYTF; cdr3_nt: TGCGCCAGCAGCCAAGATGCGGGGGGGCCTAACTATGGCTACACCTTC
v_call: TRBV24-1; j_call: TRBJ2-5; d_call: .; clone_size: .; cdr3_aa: CATSDWRGQETQYF; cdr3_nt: TGTGCCACCAGTGATTGGCGGGGTCAAGAGACCCAGTACTTC
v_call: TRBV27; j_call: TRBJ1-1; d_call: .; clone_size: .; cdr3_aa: CASSLLGRNTEAFF; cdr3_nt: TGTGCCAGCAGTTTATTGGGCAGAAACACTGAAGCTTTCTTT
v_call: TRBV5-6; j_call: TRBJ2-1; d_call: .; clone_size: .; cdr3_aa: CASSLARGTLQFF; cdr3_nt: TGTGCCAGCAGCTTGGCTCGCGGAACTCTGCAGTTCTTC
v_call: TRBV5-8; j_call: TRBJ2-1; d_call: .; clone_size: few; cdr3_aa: CASSLGRGILDEQFF; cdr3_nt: TGTGCCAGCAGCTTAGGCAGGGGAATACTCGATGAGCAGTTCTTC
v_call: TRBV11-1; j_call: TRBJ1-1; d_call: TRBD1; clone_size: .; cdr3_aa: CASSYNRGMNTEAFF; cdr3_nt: TGTGCCAGCAGCTACAACAGGGGTATGAACACTGAAGCTTTCTTT
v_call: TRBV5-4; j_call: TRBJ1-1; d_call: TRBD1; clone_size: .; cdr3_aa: CASSFWDRVNTEAFF; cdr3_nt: TGTGCCAGCAGCTTCTGGGACAGGGTAAACACTGAAGCTTTCTTT
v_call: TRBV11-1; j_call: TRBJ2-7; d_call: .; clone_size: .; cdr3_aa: CASSLGHYEQYF; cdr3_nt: TGTGCCAGCAGCTTAGGGCACTACGAGCAGTACTTC